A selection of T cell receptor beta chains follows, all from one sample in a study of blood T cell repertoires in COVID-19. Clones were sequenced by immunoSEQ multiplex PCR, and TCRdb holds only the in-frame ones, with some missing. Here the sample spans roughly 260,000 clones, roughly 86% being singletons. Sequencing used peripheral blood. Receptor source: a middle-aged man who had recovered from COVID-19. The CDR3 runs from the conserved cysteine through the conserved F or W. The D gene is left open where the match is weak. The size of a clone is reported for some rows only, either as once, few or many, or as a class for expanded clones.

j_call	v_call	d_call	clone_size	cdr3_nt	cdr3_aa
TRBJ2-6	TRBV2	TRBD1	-	TGTGCCAGCAGTGAGCTAGGGACAGGGGTGACCGGGGCCAACGTCCTGACTTTC	CASSELGTGVTGANVLTF
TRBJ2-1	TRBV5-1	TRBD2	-	TGCGCCAGCAGCTCGGGACTAGCGGGAGGCTCATTGGAGCAGTTCTTC	CASSSGLAGGSLEQFF
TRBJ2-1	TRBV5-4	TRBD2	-	TGTGCCAGCAGCGCCGGGACTAGCGGGAGGGGGTTCTATGAGCAGTTCTTC	CASSAGTSGRGFYEQFF
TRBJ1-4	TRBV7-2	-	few	TGTGCCAGCAGCTCGAGTTATGGGGCCGGGGAAAAACTGTTTTTT	CASSSSYGAGEKLFF
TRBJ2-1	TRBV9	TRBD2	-	TGTGCCAGCAGCCCCACTAGCGGGAGGGCGTACAATGAGCAGTTCTTC	CASSPTSGRAYNEQFF
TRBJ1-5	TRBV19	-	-	TGTGCCAGTAGTATTGCAGCGTATAGCAATCAGCCCCAGCATTTT	CASSIAAYSNQPQHF
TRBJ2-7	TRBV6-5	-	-	TGTGCCAGGGGGGGGCACCGGGGGAACTACGAGCAGTACTTC	CARGGHRGNYEQYF
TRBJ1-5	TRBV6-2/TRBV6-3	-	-	TGTGCCAGCAGTTACCGGGTCCAAGGCAATCAGCCCCAGCATTTT	CASSYRVQGNQPQHF
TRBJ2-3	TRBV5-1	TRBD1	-	TGCGCCAGCAGCCCCCGGACAGGGGATACGCAGTATTTT	CASSPRTGDTQYF
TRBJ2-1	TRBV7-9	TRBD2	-	TGTGCCAGCGGGGGACTAGCTTACAATGAGCAGTTCTTC	CASGGLAYNEQFF
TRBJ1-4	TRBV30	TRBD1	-	TGTGCCTGGAGTTCCCGACAGGGTGAAAAACTGTTTTTT	CAWSSRQGEKLFF
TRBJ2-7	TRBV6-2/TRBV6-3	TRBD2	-	TGTGCCAGCAGCCTCCTAGCGGGAGGGCCTCGCGAGCAGTACTTC	CASSLLAGGPREQYF
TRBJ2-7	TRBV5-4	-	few	TGTGCCAGCGCCCGACCGGGCTCCTACGAGCAGTACTTC	CASARPGSYEQYF
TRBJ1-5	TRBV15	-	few	TGTGCCACCAGCAGAAAGACCGGGACACGGAATCAGCCCCAGCATTTT	CATSRKTGTRNQPQHF
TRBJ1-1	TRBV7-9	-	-	TGTGCCAGCAGCTTACTAGATTGGAGAGCTTTCTTT	CASSLLDWRAFF